A single sample gave rise to the 9 T cell receptor beta chains below, sequenced in a study of cytomegalovirus exposure and HLA in healthy donors. 60 Vbeta and 13 Jbeta primers were used in PCR. TCRdb keeps only in-frame clones here, not all; method: immunoSEQ multiplex PCR. The sample lists roughly 160,000 clones; 81% were seen once. Sequencing input: PBMCs. The receptors derive from a woman between 50 and 59 years old in good health and CMV-seronegative.

The CDR3 here is CASSFQDRGHGELFF. The CDR3 DNA is TGTGCCAGCAGCTTCCAGGACAGGGGCCACGGGGAGCTGTTTTTT. The chain links TRBV5-4 to TRBJ2-2; 9 bases align to TRBD1. Per the germline V gene, CDR1 is SGHNT and CDR2 is YYREEE (reference sequence). The CDR3 has 15 residues. V shed 2 bases and J 7 bases; nucleotides not matched to a gene: 6.

V gene TRBV30 combines with J gene TRBJ2-5; TRBD1 matches at 8 bases. The CDR3 spans 13 residues. Germline CDR1 reads GTSNPN; CDR2 reads SVGIG (reference sequence). With 2 bases clipped from V and 5 bases from J, the junction kept 4 bases outside the gene matches. The CDR3 DNA reads as TGTGCCTGGAGTCCAGGGGGCGAGGAGACCCAGTACTTC. Amino acid sequence: CAWSPGGEETQYF.

The chain carries TRBV28 and TRBJ1-1, with D maybe TRBD1 (5 bases). V lost 2 bases to trimming and J lost 4 bases, with 14 bases between them. CDR1 is MDHEN, CDR2 SYDVKM, per germline. The CDR3 contains 15 residues. CDR3 protein: CASSLNQGSSTEAFF. CDR3 sequence (DNA): TGTGCCAGCAGTTTAAACCAGGGTTCGAGCACTGAAGCTTTCTTT.

The chain is built from TRBV5-4 and TRBJ2-5; possibly TRBD2 for D (5 bases). Deletions cut 2 bases from V and 2 bases from J, with 13 bases between. CDR3 length: 15 residues. CDR1 and CDR2 (germline): SGHNT, YYREEE (reference sequence). The chain's CDR3 is CASSFPGRLQETQYF. The CDR3 coding sequence is TGTGCCAGCAGCTTCCCTGGCAGACTACAAGAGACCCAGTACTTC.

Here the CDR3 reads CASSVQGRQPQHF. In nucleotides, the CDR3 is TGTGCCAGCAGTGTCCAGGGGCGACAGCCCCAGCATTTT. V is TRBV2 and J is TRBJ1-5, with D tentatively TRBD1 (6 bases). V dropped 4 bases and J dropped 7 bases, with 11 bases sitting between them. The length of the CDR3 is 13 residues. Germline-derived CDR1 and CDR2 are SNHLY and FYNNEI.

This clone was seen just once. The rearrangement joins TRBV9 to TRBJ2-3; 11 nucleotides align to TRBD2. In germline, CDR1 is SGDLS, CDR2 YYNGEE. The CDR3 length is 20 residues. The trim removed 0 bases at V and 6 bases at J, leaving 18 bases unmatched. The CDR3 loop reads CASSVGGGGTSGVLRDTQYF. DNA of the CDR3: TGTGCCAGCAGCGTAGGGGGTGGAGGGACTAGCGGTGTTCTACGTGATACGCAGTATTTT.

The V gene is TRBV9, the J gene TRBJ1-6, with D hard to call. CDR1 is SGDLS, CDR2 YYNGEE, per germline. This CDR3 has 13 amino acids. Trimming removed 8 bases from V and 1 base from J, with 7 bases in between. CDR3 DNA sequence: TGTGCCAGTACTAGGTCCTATAATTCACCCCTCCACTTT. It translates to CASTRSYNSPLHF. The full variable domain, with the rest looked up from reference TRBV9 and TRBJ1-6, is DSGVTQTPKHLITATGQRVTLRCSPRSGDLSVYWYQQSLDQGLQFLIQYYNGEERAKGNILERFSAQQFPDLHSELNLSSLELGDSALYFCASTRSYNSPLHFGNGTRLTVT.

The V gene is TRBV29-1, the J gene TRBJ1-4; TRBD1 matches 8 bases. Unmatched junction bases numbered 4, after V lost 0 bases and J lost 7 bases. CDR3 length: 14 amino acids. CDR1 is SQVTM, CDR2 ANQGSEA, per germline. The CDR3 bases are TGCAGCGTTGAAGAACAGGGGGGCGGTGAAAAACTGTTTTTT. Protein: CSVEEQGGGEKLFF.

This chain's CDR3 is CASSRTGDTGELFF. The DNA for the CDR3 is TGTGCCAGCTCACGAACAGGGGACACCGGGGAGCTGTTTTTT. The chain carries TRBV18 and TRBJ2-2; 7 bases line up with TRBD1. The CDR3 length is 14 residues. Germline V gene data show CDR1 as KGHSH and CDR2 as LQKENI. V lost 4 bases to trimming and J lost 3 bases; unmatched junction nucleotides: 2.